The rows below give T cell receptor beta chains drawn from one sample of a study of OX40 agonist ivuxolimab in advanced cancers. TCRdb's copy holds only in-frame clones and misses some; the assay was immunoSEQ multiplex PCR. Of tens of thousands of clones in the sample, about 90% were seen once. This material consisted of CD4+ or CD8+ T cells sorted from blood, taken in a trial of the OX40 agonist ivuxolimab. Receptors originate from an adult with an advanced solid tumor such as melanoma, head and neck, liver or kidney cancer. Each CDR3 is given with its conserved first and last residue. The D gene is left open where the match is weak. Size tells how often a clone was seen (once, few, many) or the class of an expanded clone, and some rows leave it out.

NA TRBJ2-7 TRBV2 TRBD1 CASSFETGVYEQYF TGTGCCAGCAGTTTCGAGACAGGGGTCTACGAGCAGTACTTC
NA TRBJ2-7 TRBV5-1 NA CASSLGASVWEQNEQYF TGCGCCAGCAGCTTGGGGGCGAGCGTGTGGGAACAGAACGAGCAGTACTTC
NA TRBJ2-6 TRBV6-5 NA CASSYSRISGANVLTF TGTGCCAGCAGTTACTCTCGCATCTCTGGGGCCAACGTCCTGACTTTC
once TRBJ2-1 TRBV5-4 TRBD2 CASSWGGTSKEQFF TGTGCCAGCAGCTGGGGTGGGACTAGCAAGGAGCAGTTCTTC
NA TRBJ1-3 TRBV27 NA CASSLRRNSGNTIYF TGTGCCAGCAGTTTACGACGGAACTCTGGAAACACCATATATTTT
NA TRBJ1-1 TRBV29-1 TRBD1 CSVDDRGQTEAFF TGCAGCGTTGACGACAGGGGGCAAACTGAAGCTTTCTTT
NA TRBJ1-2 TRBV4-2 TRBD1 CASSHFWEPGQKSYNYGYTF TGTGCCAGCAGCCACTTTTGGGAACCGGGACAGAAATCTTATAACTATGGCTACACCTTC
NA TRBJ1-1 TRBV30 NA CAWKGAEMGAFF TGTGCCTGGAAGGGTGCCGAAATGGGAGCTTTCTTT
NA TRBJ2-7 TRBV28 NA CASSGEGGLGPLKQYF TGTGCCAGCAGTGGAGAGGGGGGGCTAGGCCCTCTCAAGCAGTACTTC
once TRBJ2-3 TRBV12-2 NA CASRLVTGTDTQYF TGTGCAAGTCGCTTAGTTACAGGCACAGATACGCAGTATTTT
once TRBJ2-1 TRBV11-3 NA CASSLGPNNEQFF TGTGCCAGCAGCTTAGGTCCGAACAATGAGCAGTTCTTC
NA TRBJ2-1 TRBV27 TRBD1 CASSSQGVGVQFF TGTGCCAGCAGCTCCCAGGGGGTGGGGGTGCAGTTCTTC
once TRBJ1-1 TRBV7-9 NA CASSLDRDTEAFF TGTGCCAGCAGCTTAGACCGGGACACTGAAGCTTTCTTT
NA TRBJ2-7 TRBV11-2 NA CASSLFLVGKQYF TGTGCCAGCAGCTTATTCCTCGTAGGCAAGCAGTACTTC
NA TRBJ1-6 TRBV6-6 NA CASSNRNSPLHF TGTGCCAGCAGTAACCGGAATTCACCCCTCCACTTT
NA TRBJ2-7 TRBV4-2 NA CATRGAYEQYF TGTGCCACACGGGGCGCCTACGAGCAGTACTTC
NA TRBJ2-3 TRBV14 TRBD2 CASSQDRRGLNADTQYF TGTGCCAGCAGCCAAGATAGGCGGGGGTTGAATGCAGATACGCAGTATTTT
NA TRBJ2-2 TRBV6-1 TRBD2 CATQAGVETGELFF TGTGCCACTCAAGCGGGAGTCGAGACCGGGGAGCTGTTTTTT
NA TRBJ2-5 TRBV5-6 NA CASNRGQETQYF TGTGCCAGCAATAGGGGGCAAGAGACCCAGTACTTC
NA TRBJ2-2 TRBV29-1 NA CSAVSGGNGELFF TGCAGCGCCGTTAGCGGCGGCAACGGGGAGCTGTTTTTT
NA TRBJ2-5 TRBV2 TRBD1 CASSAVGPLTGTGETQYF TGTGCCAGCAGTGCTGTAGGCCCACTTACCGGGACAGGGGAGACCCAGTACTTC
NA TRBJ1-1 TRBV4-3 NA CASSQVLRGNTEAFF TGCGCCAGCAGCCAAGTGTTGAGGGGAAATACTGAAGCTTTCTTT
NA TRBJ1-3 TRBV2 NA CASTRGGAGNTIYF TGTGCCAGCACCCGGGGGGGGGCTGGAAACACCATATATTTT
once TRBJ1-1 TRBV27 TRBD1 CASSITQGAWTEAFF TGTGCCAGCAGTATTACACAGGGGGCTTGGACTGAAGCTTTCTTT
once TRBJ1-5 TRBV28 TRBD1 CASSLSPPTGGSISQPQHF TGTGCCAGCAGTTTAAGCCCCCCGACAGGGGGATCGATAAGTCAGCCCCAGCATTTT
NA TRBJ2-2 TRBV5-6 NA CASSLGMAWNTGELFF TGTGCCAGCAGCTTGGGTATGGCCTGGAACACCGGGGAGCTGTTTTTT
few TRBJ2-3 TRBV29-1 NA CSAAGVATDTQYF TGCAGCGCTGCTGGGGTAGCGACAGATACGCAGTATTTT
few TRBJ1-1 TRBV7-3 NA CASSSGINTEAFF TGTGCCAGCAGCTCCGGGATTAACACTGAAGCTTTCTTT
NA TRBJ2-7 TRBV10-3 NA CAISEDRLPYEQYF TGTGCCATCAGTGAAGACAGGCTCCCCTACGAGCAGTACTTC
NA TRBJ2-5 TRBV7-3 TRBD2 CASSLRGGGAYETQYF TGTGCCAGCAGCTTAAGAGGCGGGGGGGCCTATGAGACCCAGTACTTC
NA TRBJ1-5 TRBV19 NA CAPQGPPFNQPQHF TGTGCCCCCCAGGGCCCACCGTTTAATCAGCCCCAGCATTTT
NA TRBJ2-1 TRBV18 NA CASSPTLSVGQFF TGTGCCAGCTCACCAACGCTTTCGGTGGGGCAGTTCTTC
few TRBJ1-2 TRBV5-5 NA CASSLEVPSVGYTF TGTGCCAGCAGCTTGGAAGTCCCGTCCGTTGGCTACACCTTC
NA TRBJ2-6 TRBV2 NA CASSGGEPYSGANVLTF TGTGCCAGCAGTGGAGGAGAGCCGTACTCTGGGGCCAACGTCCTGACTTTC
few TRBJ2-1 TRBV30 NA CAWDYTSEQFF TGTGCCTGGGACTACACTAGCGAGCAGTTCTTC
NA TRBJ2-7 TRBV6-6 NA CASSYMAASSYEQYF TGTGCCAGCAGTTATATGGCGGCCTCCTCCTACGAGCAGTACTTC
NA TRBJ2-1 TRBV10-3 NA CAITDGTLSYNEQFF TGTGCCATCACCGACGGGACACTCTCCTACAATGAGCAGTTCTTC
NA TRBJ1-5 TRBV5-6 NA CASSFRSGANQPQHF TGTGCCAGCAGCTTTAGGTCAGGGGCCAATCAGCCCCAGCATTTT
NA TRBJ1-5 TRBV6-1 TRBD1 CASSESPDRELSNQPQHF TGTGCCAGCAGTGAATCCCCTGACAGGGAACTAAGCAATCAGCCCCAGCATTTT
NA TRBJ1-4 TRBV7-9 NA CASSSEQGEKLFF TGTGCCAGCAGCTCCGAGCAGGGTGAAAAACTGTTTTTT
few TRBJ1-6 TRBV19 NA CASSTDLFTLHF TGTGCCAGTAGTACCGACCTTTTTACCCTCCACTTT
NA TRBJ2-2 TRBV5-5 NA CASSQNRDGTGELFF TGTGCCAGCAGCCAAAACAGGGATGGCACCGGGGAGCTGTTTTTT
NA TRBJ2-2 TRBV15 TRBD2 CATSRELLSSGGAGELFF TGTGCCACCAGCAGAGAGTTGTTGTCTAGCGGGGGGGCCGGGGAGCTGTTTTTT
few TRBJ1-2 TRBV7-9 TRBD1 CASSSPTGAYGYTF TGTGCCAGCAGCTCACCTACAGGGGCCTATGGCTACACCTTC
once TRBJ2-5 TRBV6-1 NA CASSHRGTWETQYF TGTGCCAGCAGTCATCGGGGGACGTGGGAGACCCAGTACTTC
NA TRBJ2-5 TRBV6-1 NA CASKPAGKETQYF TGTGCCAGCAAACCAGCGGGCAAGGAGACCCAGTACTTC
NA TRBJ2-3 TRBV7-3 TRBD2 CASSLTTGGPRTQYF TGTGCCAGCAGCTTAACAACGGGGGGGCCGCGTACGCAGTATTTT
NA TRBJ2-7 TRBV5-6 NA CASSLEGSSYEQYF TGTGCCAGCAGCTTGGAGGGGAGCTCCTACGAGCAGTACTTC
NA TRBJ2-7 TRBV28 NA CASSLDRNSYEQYF TGTGCCAGCAGTTTAGACAGGAACTCCTACGAGCAGTACTTC
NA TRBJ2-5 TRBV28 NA CASNVGGPQETQYF TGTGCCAGCAACGTAGGGGGGCCCCAAGAGACCCAGTACTTC
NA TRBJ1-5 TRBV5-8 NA CASSFQGYNQPQHF TGTGCCAGCAGCTTTCAGGGCTACAATCAGCCCCAGCATTTT
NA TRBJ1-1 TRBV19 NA CASRGQGFPGTEAFF TGTGCCAGCAGGGGACAAGGCTTCCCTGGGACTGAAGCTTTCTTT